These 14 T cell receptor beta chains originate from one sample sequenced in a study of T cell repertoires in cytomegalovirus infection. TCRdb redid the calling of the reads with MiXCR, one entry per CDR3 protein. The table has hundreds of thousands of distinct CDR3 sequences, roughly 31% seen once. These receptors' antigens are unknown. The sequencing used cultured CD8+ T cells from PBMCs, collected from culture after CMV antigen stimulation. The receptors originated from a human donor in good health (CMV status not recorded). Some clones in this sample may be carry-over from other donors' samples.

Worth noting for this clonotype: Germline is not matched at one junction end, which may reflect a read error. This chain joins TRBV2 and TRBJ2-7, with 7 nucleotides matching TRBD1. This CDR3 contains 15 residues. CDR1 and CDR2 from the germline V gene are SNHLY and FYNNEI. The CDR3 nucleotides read TGTGCCAGCATTGAACTCGGGACAGTTGCCTACGAGCAGTACTTC. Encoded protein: CASIELGTVAYEQYF.

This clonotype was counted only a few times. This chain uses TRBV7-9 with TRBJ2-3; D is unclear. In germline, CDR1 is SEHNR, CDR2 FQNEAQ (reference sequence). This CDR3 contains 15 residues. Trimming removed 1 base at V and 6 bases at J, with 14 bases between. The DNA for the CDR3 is TGTGCCAGCAGCTTAGTAAGCGCCGGTGCGGATACGCAGTATTTT. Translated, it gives CASSLVSAGADTQYF.

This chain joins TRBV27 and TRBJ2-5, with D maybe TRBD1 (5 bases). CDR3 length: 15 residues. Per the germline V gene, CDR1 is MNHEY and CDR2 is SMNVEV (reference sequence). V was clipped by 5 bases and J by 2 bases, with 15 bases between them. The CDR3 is CASSPWPGSQETQYF. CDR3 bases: TGTGCCAGCAGTCCTTGGCCAGGGTCACAAGAGACCCAGTACTTC.

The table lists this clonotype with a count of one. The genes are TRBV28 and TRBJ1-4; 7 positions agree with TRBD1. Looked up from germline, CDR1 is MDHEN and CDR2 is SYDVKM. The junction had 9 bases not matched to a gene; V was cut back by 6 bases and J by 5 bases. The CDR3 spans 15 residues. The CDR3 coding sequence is TGTGCCAGCAGCCTCTCAGGGGGACAAAATGAAAAACTGTTTTTT. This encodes CASSLSGGQNEKLFF.

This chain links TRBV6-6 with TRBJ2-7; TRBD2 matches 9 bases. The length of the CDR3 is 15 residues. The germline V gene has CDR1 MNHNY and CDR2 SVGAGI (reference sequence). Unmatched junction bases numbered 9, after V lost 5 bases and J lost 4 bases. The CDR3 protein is CASSPSASGEYEQYV. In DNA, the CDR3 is TGTGCCAGCAGTCCTTCCGCTAGCGGGGAGTACGAGCAGTACGTC.

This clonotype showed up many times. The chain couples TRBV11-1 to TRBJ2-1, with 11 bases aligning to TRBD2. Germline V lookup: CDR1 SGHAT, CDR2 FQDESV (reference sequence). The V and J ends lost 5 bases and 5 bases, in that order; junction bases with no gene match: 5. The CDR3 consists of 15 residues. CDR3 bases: TGTGCCAGCAGCCCTAGCGGGGGGCGAGACAATGAGCAGTTCTTC. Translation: CASSPSGGRDNEQFF. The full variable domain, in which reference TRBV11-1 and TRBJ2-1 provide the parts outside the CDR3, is EAEVAQSPRYKITEKSQAVAFWCDPISGHATLYWYRQILGQGPELLVQFQDESVVDDSQLPKDRFSAERLKGVDSTLKIQPAELGDSAMYLCASSPSGGRDNEQFFGPGTRLTVL.

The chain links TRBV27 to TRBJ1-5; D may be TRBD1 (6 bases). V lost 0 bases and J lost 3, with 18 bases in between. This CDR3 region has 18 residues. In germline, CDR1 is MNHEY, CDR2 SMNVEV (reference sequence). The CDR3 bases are TGTGCCAGCAGTTTATCGAACAGGGTGGAGGGAAACAATCAGCCCCAGCATTTT. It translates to CASSLSNRVEGNNQPQHF.

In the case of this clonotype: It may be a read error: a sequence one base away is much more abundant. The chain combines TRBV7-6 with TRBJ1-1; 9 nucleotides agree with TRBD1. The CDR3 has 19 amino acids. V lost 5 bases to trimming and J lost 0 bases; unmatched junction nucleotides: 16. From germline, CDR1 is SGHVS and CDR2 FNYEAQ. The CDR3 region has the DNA TGTGCCAGCAGCCCTATTGGGGGCCGACAGGGGGAAGTGAACACTGAAGCTTTCTTT. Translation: CASSPIGGRQGEVNTEAFF.

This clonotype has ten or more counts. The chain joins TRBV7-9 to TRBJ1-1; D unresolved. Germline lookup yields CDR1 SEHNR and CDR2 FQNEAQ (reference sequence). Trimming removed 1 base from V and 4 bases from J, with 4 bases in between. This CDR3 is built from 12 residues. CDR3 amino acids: CASSLVATEAFF. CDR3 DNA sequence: TGTGCCAGCAGCTTAGTGGCCACTGAAGCTTTCTTT.

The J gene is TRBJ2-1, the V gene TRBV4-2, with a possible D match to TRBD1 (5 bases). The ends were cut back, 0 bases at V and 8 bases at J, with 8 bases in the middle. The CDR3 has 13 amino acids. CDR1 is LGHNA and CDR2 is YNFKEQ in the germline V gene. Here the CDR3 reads CASSQEVGDEQFF. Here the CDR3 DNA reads TGTGCCAGCAGCCAAGAAGTAGGGGATGAGCAGTTCTTC.

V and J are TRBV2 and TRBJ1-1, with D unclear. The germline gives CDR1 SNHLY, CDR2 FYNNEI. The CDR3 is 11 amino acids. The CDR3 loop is CDTGWATEAFF. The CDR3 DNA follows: TGTGACACCGGATGGGCCACTGAAGCTTTCTTT.

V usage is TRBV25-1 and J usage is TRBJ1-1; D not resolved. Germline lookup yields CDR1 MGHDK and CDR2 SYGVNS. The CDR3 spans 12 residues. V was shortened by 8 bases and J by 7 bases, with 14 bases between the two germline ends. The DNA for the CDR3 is TGTGCCAGCGCCGGTGGGCGGCTTGAAGCTTTCTTT. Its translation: CASAGGRLEAFF.

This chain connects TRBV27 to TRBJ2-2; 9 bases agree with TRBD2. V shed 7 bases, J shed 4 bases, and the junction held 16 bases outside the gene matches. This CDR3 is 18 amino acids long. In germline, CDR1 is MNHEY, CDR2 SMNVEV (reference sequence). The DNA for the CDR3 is TGTGCCAGCACCACGCTGGGTTTTAGAGCGGGGGGCACCGGGGAGCTGTTTTTT. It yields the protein CASTTLGFRAGGTGELFF.

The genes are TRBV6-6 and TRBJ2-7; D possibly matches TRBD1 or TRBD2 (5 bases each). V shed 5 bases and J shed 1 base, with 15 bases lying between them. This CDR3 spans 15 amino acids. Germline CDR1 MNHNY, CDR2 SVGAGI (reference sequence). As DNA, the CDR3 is TGTGCCAGCAGTGTCTCCGGGACCGAATCCTACGAGCAGTACTTC. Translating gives CASSVSGTESYEQYF.